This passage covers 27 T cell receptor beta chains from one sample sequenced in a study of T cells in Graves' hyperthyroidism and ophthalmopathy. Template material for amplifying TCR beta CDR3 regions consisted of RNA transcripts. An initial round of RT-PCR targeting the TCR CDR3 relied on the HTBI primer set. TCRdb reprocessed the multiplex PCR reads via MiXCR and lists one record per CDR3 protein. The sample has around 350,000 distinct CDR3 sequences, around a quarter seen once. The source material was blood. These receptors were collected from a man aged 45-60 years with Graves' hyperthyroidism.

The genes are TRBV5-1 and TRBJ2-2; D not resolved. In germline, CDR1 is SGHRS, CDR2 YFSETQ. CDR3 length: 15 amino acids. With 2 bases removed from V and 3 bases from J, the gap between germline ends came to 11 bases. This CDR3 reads CASSLAARYTGELFF. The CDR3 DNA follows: TGCGCCAGCAGCTTAGCAGCACGGTACACCGGGGAGCTGTTTTTT. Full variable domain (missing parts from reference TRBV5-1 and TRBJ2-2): KAGVTQTPRYLIKTRGQQVTLSCSPISGHRSVSWYQQTPGQGLQFLFEYFSETQRNKGNFPGRFSGRQFSNSRSEMNVSTLELGDSALYLCASSLAARYTGELFFGEGSRLTVL.

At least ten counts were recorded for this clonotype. DNA of the CDR3: TGTGCCAGCAATCCGACAGGGCTGAACACTGAAGCTTTCTTT. This codes for CASNPTGLNTEAFF. This chain connects TRBV6-1 to TRBJ1-1, with TRBD1 identical over 7 bases. V gave up 7 bases and J gave up 0 bases; unmatched junction bases: 5. This CDR3 region has 14 residues. Germline values: CDR1 MNHNS, CDR2 SASEGT.

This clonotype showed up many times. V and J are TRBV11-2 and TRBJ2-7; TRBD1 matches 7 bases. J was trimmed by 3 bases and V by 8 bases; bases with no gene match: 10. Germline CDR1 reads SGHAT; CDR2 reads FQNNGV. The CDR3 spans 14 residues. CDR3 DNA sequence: TGTGCCAGCGCCACGACAGGGAACCTCTACGAGCAGTACTTC. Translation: CASATTGNLYEQYF.

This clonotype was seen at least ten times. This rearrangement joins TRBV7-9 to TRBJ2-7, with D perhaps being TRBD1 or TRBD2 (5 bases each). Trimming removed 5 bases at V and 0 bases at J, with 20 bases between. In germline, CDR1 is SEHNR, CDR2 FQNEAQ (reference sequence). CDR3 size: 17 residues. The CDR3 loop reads CASSPTRGGSNSYEQYF. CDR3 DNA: TGTGCCAGCAGCCCCACCCGGGGCGGAAGCAACTCCTACGAGCAGTACTTC.

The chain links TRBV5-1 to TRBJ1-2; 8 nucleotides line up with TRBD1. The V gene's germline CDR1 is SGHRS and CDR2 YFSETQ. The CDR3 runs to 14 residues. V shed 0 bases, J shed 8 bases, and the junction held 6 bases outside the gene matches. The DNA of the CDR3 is TGCGCCAGCAGCTTGGAGGGACAGGCTCGGGGCTACACCTTC. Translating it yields CASSLEGQARGYTF. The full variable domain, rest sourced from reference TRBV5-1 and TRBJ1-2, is KAGVTQTPRYLIKTRGQQVTLSCSPISGHRSVSWYQQTPGQGLQFLFEYFSETQRNKGNFPGRFSGRQFSNSRSEMNVSTLELGDSALYLCASSLEGQARGYTFGSGTRLTVV.

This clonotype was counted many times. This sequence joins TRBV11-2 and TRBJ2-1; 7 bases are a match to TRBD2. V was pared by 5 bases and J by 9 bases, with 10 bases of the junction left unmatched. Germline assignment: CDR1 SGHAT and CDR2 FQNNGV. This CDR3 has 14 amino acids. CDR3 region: CASSPWTSAGEQFF. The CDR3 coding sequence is TGTGCCAGCAGCCCGTGGACTAGTGCGGGTGAGCAGTTCTTC.

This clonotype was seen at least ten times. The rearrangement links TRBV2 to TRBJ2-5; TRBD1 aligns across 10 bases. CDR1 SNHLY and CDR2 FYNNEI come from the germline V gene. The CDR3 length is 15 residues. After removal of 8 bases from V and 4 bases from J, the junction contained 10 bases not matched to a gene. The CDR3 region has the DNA TGTGCCAGCCCCAAAGACAGGGGGCGAAGAGAGACCCAGTACTTC. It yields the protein CASPKDRGRRETQYF.

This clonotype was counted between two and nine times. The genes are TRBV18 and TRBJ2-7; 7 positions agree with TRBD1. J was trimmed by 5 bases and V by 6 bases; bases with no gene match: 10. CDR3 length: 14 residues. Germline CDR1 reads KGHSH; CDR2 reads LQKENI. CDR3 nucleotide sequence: TGTGCCAGCTCGCTCCACAGGGGAATCGACGAGCAGTACTTC. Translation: CASSLHRGIDEQYF.

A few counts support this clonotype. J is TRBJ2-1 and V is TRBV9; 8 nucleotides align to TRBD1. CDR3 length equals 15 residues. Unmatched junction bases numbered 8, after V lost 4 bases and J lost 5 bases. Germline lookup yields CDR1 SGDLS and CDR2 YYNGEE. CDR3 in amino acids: CASSPRTGSDNEQFF. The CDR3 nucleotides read TGTGCCAGCAGCCCCCGGACAGGGTCAGACAATGAGCAGTTCTTC. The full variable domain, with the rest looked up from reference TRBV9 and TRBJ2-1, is DSGVTQTPKHLITATGQRVTLRCSPRSGDLSVYWYQQSLDQGLQFLIQYYNGEERAKGNILERFSAQQFPDLHSELNLSSLELGDSALYFCASSPRTGSDNEQFFGPGTRLTVL.

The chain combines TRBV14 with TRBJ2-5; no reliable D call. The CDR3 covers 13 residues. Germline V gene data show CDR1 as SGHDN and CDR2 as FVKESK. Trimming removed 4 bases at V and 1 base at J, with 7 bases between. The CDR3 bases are TGTGCCAGCAGCCGAGCCAGCCAAGAGACCCAGTACTTC. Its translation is CASSRASQETQYF.

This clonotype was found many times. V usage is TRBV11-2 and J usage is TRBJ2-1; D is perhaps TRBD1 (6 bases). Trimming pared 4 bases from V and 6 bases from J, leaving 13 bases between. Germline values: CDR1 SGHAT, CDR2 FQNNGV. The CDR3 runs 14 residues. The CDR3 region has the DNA TGTGCCAGCAGCTCAACCTCAGGGGCCAATGAGCAGTTCTTC. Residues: CASSSTSGANEQFF.

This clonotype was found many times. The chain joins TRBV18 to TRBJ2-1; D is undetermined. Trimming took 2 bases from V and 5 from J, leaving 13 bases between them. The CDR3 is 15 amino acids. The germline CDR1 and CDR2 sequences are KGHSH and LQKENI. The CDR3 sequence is CASSPGQTWDNEQFF. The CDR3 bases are TGTGCCAGCTCACCAGGGCAGACCTGGGACAATGAGCAGTTCTTC.

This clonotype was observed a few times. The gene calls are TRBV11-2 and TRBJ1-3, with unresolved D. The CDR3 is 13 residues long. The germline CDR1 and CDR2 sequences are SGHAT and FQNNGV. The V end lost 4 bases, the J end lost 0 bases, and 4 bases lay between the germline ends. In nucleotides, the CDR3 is TGTGCCAGCAGCTCGTCCTCTGGAAACACCATATATTTT. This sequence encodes CASSSSSGNTIYF.

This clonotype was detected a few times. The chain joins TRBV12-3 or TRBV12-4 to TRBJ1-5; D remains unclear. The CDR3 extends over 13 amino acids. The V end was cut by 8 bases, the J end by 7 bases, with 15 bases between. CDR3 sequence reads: CASGLDPGQPQHF. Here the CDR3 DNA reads TGTGCCAGCGGATTGGACCCTGGGCAGCCCCAGCATTTT.

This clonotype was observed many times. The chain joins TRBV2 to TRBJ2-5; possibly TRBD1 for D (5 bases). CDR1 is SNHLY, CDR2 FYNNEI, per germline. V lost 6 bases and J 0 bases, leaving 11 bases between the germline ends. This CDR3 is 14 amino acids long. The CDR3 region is CASRTQEYQETQYF. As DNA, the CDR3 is TGTGCCAGCAGGACACAGGAGTACCAAGAGACCCAGTACTTC.

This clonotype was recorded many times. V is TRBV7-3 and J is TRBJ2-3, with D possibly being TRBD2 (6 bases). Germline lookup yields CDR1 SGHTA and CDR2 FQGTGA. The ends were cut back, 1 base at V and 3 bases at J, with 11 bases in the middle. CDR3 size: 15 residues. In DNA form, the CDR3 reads TGTGCCAGCAGCTTAAAGGCGGGATGGACAGATACGCAGTATTTT. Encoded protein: CASSLKAGWTDTQYF.

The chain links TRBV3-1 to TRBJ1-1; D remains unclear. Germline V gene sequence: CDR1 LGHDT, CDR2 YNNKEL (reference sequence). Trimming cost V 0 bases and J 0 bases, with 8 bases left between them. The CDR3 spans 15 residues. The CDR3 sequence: CASSQEGRMNTEAFF. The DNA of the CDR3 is TGTGCCAGCAGCCAAGAGGGAAGAATGAACACTGAAGCTTTCTTT.

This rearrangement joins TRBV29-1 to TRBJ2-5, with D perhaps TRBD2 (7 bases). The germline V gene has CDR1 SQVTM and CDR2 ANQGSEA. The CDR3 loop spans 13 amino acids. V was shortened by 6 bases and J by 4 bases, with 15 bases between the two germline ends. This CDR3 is CSVVGGAGETQYF. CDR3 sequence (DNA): TGCAGCGTAGTAGGGGGGGCTGGAGAGACCCAGTACTTC.

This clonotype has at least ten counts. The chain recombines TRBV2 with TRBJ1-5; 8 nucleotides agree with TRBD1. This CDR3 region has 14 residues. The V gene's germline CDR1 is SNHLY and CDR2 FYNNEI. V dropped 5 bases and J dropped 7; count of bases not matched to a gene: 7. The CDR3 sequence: CASSSQGAGQPQHF. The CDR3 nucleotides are TGTGCCAGCAGTAGCCAGGGGGCGGGGCAGCCCCAGCATTTT. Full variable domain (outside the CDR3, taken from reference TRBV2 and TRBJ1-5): EPEVTQTPSHQVTQMGQEVILRCVPISNHLYFYWYRQILGQKVEFLVSFYNNEISEKSEIFDDQFSVERPDGSNFTLKIRSTKLEDSAMYFCASSSQGAGQPQHFGDGTRLSIL.

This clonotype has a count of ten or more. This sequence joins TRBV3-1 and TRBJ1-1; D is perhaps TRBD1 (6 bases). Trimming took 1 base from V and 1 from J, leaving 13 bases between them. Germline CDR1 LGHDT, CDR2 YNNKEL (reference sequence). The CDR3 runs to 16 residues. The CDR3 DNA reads TGTGCCAGCAGCCAAGCCCCCACGACAGGGAACACTGAAGCTTTCTTT. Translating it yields CASSQAPTTGNTEAFF. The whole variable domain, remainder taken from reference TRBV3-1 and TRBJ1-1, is DTAVSQTPKYLVTQMGNDKSIKCEQNLGHDTMYWYKQDSKKFLKIMFSYNNKELIINETVPNRFSPKSPDKAHLNLHINSLELGDSAVYFCASSQAPTTGNTEAFFGQGTRLTVV.

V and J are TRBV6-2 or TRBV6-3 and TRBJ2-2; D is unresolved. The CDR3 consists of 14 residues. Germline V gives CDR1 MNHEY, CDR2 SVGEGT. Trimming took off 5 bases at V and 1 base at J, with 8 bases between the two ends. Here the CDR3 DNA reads TGTGCCAGCAGTGCAGACATGAACACCGGGGAGCTGTTTTTT. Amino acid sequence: CASSADMNTGELFF.

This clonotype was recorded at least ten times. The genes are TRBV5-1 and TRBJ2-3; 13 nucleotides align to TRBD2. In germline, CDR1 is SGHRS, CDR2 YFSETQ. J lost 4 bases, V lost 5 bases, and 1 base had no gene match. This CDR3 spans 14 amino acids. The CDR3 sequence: CASRLAGGPDTQYF. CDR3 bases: TGCGCCAGCAGACTAGCGGGAGGGCCAGATACGCAGTATTTT.

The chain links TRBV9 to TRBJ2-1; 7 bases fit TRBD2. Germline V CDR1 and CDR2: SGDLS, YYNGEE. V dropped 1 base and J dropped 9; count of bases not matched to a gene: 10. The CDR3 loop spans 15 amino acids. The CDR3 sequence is CASSVSPTSVGEQFF. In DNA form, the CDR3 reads TGTGCCAGCAGCGTATCCCCAACTAGCGTGGGTGAGCAGTTCTTC.

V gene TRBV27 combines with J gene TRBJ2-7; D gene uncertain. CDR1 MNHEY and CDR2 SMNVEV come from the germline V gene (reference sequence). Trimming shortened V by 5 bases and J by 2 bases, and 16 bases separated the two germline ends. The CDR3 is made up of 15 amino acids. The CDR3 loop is CASSPEPSSPYEQYF. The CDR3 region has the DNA TGTGCCAGCAGTCCCGAGCCGTCGAGCCCCTACGAGCAGTACTTC.

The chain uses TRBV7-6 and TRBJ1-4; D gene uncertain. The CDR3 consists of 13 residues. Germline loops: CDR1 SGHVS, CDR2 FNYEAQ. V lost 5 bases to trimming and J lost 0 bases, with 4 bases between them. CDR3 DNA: TGTGCCAGCAGCAGGGCAACTAATGAAAAACTGTTTTTT. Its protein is CASSRATNEKLFF.

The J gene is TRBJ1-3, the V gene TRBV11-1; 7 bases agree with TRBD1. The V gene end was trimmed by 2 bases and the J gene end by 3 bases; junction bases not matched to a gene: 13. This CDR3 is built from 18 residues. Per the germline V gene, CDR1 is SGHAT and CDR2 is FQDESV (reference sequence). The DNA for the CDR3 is TGTGCCAGCAGCTTATCCAGGGACAGCCTCCGCCTTGGAAACACCATATATTTT. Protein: CASSLSRDSLRLGNTIYF.

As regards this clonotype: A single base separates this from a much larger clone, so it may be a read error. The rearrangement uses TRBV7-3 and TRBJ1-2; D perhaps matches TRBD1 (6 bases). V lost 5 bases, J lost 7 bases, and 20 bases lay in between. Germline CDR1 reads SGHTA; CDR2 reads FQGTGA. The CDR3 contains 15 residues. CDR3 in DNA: TGTGCCAGCAGCCATAAGGGGAACAGGGTGATTGGCTACACCTTC. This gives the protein CASSHKGNRVIGYTF.